This T cell receptor (beta chain) stems from a study of spatial heterogeneity in lung cancer. General study results and limits: Tumor mutation counts were tracked by expanded intratumoral alpha and beta TCR counts.

The table lists this clonotype with many counts. The antigen remains undetermined. Time point reported: sample taken at primary tumor resection. The donors were 70 or so patients with non-small cell lung cancer that was early-stage and untreated. Germline loops: CDR1 GTSNPN, CDR2 SVGIG (reference sequence). The CDR3 sequence is 14 residues long. Between the trimmed V and J ends, which lost 0 bases and 0 bases, there was a span of 9 bases. MiXCR, run by TCRdb on the 5' RACE reads, gives a single entry per CDR3 protein. The sample holds about 20,000 distinct CDR3 sequences; around 8% are singletons and the top ten take 23%.

The sequencing here drew on lung tumor tissue, taken at surgery. The clonotype originates from a male donor with early-stage non-small cell lung cancer. The J gene is TRBJ2-7, the V gene TRBV30; tentatively, D is TRBD1 (6 bases). Here the CDR3 reads CAWSVRGGSYEQYF. The DNA of the CDR3 is TGTGCCTGGAGTGTACGAGGGGGCTCCTACGAGCAGTACTTC.